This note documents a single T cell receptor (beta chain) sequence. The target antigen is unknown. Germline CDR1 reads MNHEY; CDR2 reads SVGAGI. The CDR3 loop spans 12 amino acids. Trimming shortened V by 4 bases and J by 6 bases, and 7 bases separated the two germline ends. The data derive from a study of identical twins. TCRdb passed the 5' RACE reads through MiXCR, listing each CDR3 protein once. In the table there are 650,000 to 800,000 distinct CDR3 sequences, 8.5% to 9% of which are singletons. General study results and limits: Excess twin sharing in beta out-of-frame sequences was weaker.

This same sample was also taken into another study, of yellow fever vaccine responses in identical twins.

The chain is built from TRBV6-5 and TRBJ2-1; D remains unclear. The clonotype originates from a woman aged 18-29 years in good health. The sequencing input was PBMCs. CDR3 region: CASSFGFNEQFF. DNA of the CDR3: TGTGCCAGCAGTTTCGGGTTCAATGAGCAGTTCTTC.